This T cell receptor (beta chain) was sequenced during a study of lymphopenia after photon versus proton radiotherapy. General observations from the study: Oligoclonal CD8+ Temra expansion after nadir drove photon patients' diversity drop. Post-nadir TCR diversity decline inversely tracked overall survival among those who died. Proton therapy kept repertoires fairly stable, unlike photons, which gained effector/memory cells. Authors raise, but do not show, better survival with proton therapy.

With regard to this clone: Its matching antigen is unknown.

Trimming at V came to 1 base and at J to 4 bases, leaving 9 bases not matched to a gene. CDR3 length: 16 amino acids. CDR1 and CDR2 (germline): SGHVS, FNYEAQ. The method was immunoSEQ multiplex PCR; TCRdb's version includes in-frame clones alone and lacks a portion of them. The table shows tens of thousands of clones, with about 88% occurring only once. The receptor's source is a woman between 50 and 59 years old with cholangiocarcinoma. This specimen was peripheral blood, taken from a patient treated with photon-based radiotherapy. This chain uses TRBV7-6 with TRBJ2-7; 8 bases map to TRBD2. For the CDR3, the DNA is TGTGCCAGCAGCTTAGTCGCGGGGGGCCTCCCATACGAGCAGTACTTC. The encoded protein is CASSLVAGGLPYEQYF.